This TCR beta chain was observed in a study of blood T cell repertoires in COVID-19. For the study at large: Samples came from the United States, Italy and Spain, spanning acute and convalescent COVID-19.

In the original processing: Reference gene primer amplification gave nucleated cell count estimates. Measured with immunoSEQ multiplex PCR; TCRdb has only the in-frame clones, and not every one. V and J calls plus clone size are reproduced from that table; the DNA served to infer D and trimming. The sample has 70,000 to 95,000 clones; around 80% are singletons. The clonotype was recovered from a woman aged 40 to 49 with active or convalescent COVID-19. The material sequenced was peripheral blood.

The CDR3 nucleotides are TGTGCCAGCTCACCCGCCGGGACACACTATGGCTACACCTTC. Amino acid sequence: CASSPAGTHYGYTF. This sequence joins TRBV18 and TRBJ1-2; D may be TRBD1 (6 bases). The CDR3 covers 14 residues. V lost 3 bases, J lost 3 bases, and 11 bases lay in between. Germline V CDR1 and CDR2: KGHSH, LQKENI.